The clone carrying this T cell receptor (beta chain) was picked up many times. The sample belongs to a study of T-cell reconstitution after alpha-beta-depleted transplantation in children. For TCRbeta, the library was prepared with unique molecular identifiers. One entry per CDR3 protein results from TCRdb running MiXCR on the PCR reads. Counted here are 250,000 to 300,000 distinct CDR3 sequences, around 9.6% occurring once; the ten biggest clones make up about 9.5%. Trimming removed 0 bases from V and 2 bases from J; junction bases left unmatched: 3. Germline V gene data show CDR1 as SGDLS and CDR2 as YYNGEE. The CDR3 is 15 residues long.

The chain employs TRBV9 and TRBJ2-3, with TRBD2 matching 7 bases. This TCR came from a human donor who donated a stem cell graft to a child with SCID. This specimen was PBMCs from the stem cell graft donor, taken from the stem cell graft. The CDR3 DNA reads TGTGCCAGCAGCGTAGTCAGCGGGGACACAGATACGCAGTATTTT. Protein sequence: CASSVVSGDTDTQYF.